What follows describes a single TCR beta chain. Here immunoSEQ multiplex PCR was the method, and the copy in TCRdb shows in-frame clones only, minus some. The sample consists of some 760,000 clones, 80% to 90% of them appearing once. This specimen comes from a study of shared T cell receptors in the human thymus. In germline, CDR1 is SGHVS, CDR2 FNYEAQ. This CDR3 comprises 17 residues. The V segment lost 2 bases and the J segment 3 bases; nucleotides outside the gene matches: 7. These records were also assigned to another study, of human thymus T cells.

The source material was thymocytes. The chain combines TRBV7-6 with TRBJ2-2, with 9 bases matching TRBD2. The TCR was taken from a girl in the first two years of life with a congenital heart defect. The CDR3 loop is CASSLKRGEDYTGELFF. Here the CDR3 DNA reads TGTGCCAGCAGCTTAAAGCGGGGGGAAGACTACACCGGGGAGCTGTTTTTT.